The clone carrying this T cell receptor (beta chain) was counted a few times. No antigen is known for it. The protocol was immunoSEQ multiplex PCR, while the TCRdb copy is restricted to in-frame clones and leaves out a portion. Of fewer than 100,000 clones listed, 85% to 90% are singletons. This specimen comes from a study of OX40 agonist ivuxolimab in advanced cancers. Study-level information: An anti-OX40 (CD134) antibody with agonistic activity, ivuxolimab, was administered to patients. Eligibility rules accepted prior anti-PD-1, anti-PD-L1 or anti-CTLA-4 therapy, and around 40% had some. Study results and limitations: CD4+ T cells averaged fewer expanded clones than CD8+ T cells.

V was pared by 5 bases and J by 5 bases, with 10 bases between. The germline V gene encodes CDR1 SGHTA and CDR2 FQGNSA. This CDR3 region has 13 residues. V and J are TRBV7-2 and TRBJ1-5; tentative D call: TRBD1 (6 bases). The sequences come from CD4+ or CD8+ T cells sorted from blood, collected in a trial of the OX40 agonist ivuxolimab. The sequence came from an adult with an advanced solid tumor such as melanoma, head and neck, liver or kidney cancer. CDR3 region: CASSTNRDQPQHF. DNA of the CDR3: TGTGCCAGCAGCACCAACAGGGATCAGCCCCAGCATTTT.